Reported below is one T cell receptor (beta chain). It lacks a known antigen. It has no much larger one-base neighbor in the sample; base qualities were not kept. The positive SARS-CoV-2 PCR tests of the convalescent patients were dated from March to December 2020, before the Alpha, Beta and Delta variants emerged in the United States. Ficoll-Paque Plus gradient centrifugation was used to isolate PBMCs from whole blood, and the isolated PBMCs were then either used fresh or cryopreserved at -140C. Trimming leaves V shorter by 5 bases and J shorter by 8 bases, with the junction holding 15 bases beyond the gene matches. From its cysteine to its phenylalanine, the CDR3 spans 15 amino acids. Of the read, only the CDR3 DNA is kept; its 45 bases are in frame from base 1. From a lookup of the germline V gene (reference sequence), CDR1 and CDR2 are DFQATT and SNEGSKA. Libraries were prepared through PCR. The listed sequencing device is Illumina iSeq 100. The study's processing was this. Non-productive sequences were removed, and CDR3s that did not start with C, did not end with F or W, or were shorter than 7 amino acids were discarded. Using R version 3.6.1, CDR3 homology was evaluated through Levenshtein distances (stringdist) along with unrooted phylogenetic trees (ape). TCRdb redid the processing of the public reads, applying fastp at Q25 and MiXCR, and retained in-frame beta chains. CDR3 protein duplicates are merged, each entry listing the most common genes and DNA. In this record, the V and J calls reflect TCRdb's handling and not the investigators' own analysis. The sample records 15,000 or so distinct CDR3 sequences, over 65% of which are singletons. The ten largest clones represent less than 1.5% of the sample.

The data stem from a study of vaccination and CD4 T cells after COVID-19 (dated by TCRdb to the early 2020s). Regarding the research as a whole: SARS-CoV-2 positivity had been established in the convalescent patients by nasal swab PCR, and mild disease was recorded in about 9 of these patients and severe disease in one. Post-COVID blood samples were collected from convalescent patients a median of around 100 days after diagnosis, with a range of roughly 35 to 161 days. Each participant got two doses of either the Pfizer-BioNTech BNT162b2 vaccine (n=8) or the Moderna mRNA-1273 vaccine (n=2). In the convalescent cohort there were six males and four females, among whom were two Hispanic individuals, seven Caucasians, two Asians and one multiracial person. The spike-specific CD4+ TCR repertoire was compared before and after mRNA vaccination in 10 COVID-19 convalescent patients and a few infection-naive healthy vaccine recipients. Post-vaccine blood samples were taken a median of about 72 days after the second vaccine dose, with a range of 14 to 241 days. Summary of the overall study and its limitations: Nearly all vaccine-specific clones in convalescent patients (304 of 307) were mono-reactive for SARS-CoV-2 spike rather than cross-reactive with common cold coronaviruses. The median number of SARS-CoV-2-reactive clonotypes rose from 21 after infection to roughly 40 after vaccination, but the change was not significant. The number of convalescent patients in the study was relatively small, and the study did not examine early timepoints following natural infection. Among the post-vaccine SARS-CoV-2-reactive clones in convalescent patients, a median approximately 86% showed up only after vaccination, which suggests vaccine-specific priming.

This sequence was found in a human donor who had recovered from COVID-19. The chain uses TRBV20-1 and TRBJ2-3; a stretch of 8 junction bases matches TRBD2. The sequencing used CD4+ T cells from blood, collected after SARS-CoV-2 vaccination. The DNA sequence is given as TGCAGTGCTGCCCCATCTGCGGGAGGTACTTCTACGCAGTATTTT. It codes for CSAAPSAGGTSTQYF.